This T cell receptor (beta chain) was identified in a study of shared clonotypes between healthy human individuals. CDR1 and CDR2 from the germline V gene are MDHEN and SYDVKM. Trimming removed 2 bases at V and 3 bases at J, with 10 bases between. The CDR3 extends over 14 amino acids. Sequencing used immunoSEQ multiplex PCR; TCRdb keeps in-frame clones, though not all of them. The sample has hundreds of thousands of clones, around three quarters seen once. The rearrangement links TRBV28 to TRBJ1-1, with unresolved D. The clonotype originates from a woman aged 40 to 55 in good health. Some clones in this sample may be carry-over from other donors' samples. Sequencing was done on a sample of PBMCs. The CDR3 loop is CASSLRARDTEAFF. DNA for the CDR3: TGTGCCAGCAGTTTAAGGGCGAGGGACACTGAAGCTTTCTTT.